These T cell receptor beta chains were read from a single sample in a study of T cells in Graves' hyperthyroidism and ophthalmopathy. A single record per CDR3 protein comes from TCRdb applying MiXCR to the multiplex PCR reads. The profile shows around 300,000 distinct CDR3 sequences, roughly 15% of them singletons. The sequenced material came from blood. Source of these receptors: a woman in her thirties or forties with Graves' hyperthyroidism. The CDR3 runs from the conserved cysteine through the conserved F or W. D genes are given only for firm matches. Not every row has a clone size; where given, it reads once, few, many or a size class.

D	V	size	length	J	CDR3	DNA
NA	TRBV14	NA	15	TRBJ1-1	CASSQGLGVTTEAFF	TGTGCCAGCAGCCAAGGGTTAGGGGTTACCACTGAAGCTTTCTTT
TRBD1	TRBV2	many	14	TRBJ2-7	CASSERTGRHEQYF	TGTGCCAGCAGTGAGAGGACAGGGAGGCACGAGCAGTACTTC
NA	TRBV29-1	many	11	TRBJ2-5	CSVAEAETQYF	TGCAGCGTTGCGGAAGCGGAGACCCAGTACTTC
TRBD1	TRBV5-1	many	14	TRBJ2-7	CASSGGQVNYEQYF	TGCGCCAGCAGCGGGGGACAGGTCAACTACGAGCAGTACTTC
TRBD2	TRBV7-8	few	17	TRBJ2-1	CASSLGFPGGPEDEQFF	TGTGCCAGCAGCTTAGGTTTTCCGGGAGGGCCAGAGGATGAGCAGTTCTTC
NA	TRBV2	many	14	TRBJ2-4	CASSEIRGENIQYF	TGTGCCAGCAGTGAAATCAGGGGGGAAAACATTCAGTACTTC
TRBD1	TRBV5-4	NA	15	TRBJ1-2	CASTHRDRSPHGYTF	TGTGCCAGCACCCACCGGGACAGGTCCCCCCATGGCTACACCTTC
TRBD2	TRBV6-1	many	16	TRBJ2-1	CASSEDSGRSYIEQFF	TGTGCCAGCAGTGAAGATAGCGGGAGGTCTTACATTGAGCAGTTCTTC
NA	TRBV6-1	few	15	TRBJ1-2	CASSGSLRESRGYTF	TGTGCCAGCAGTGGGTCCCTCAGGGAATCGCGGGGCTACACCTTC
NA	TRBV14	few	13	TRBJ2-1	CASSLQRGSEQFF	TGTGCCAGCAGCCTCCAAAGGGGGAGTGAGCAGTTCTTC
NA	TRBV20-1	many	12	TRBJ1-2	CSAPEGDYGYTF	TGCAGTGCCCCCGAAGGGGACTATGGCTACACCTTC
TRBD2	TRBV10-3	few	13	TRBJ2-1	CAITLTSPGEQFF	TGTGCCATCACTCTGACTAGCCCGGGTGAGCAGTTCTTC
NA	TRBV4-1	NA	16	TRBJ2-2	CASSYLGRGNTGELFF	TGCGCCAGCAGCTATCTCGGGCGGGGGAACACCGGGGAGCTGTTTTTT
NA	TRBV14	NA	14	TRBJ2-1	CASSQVVSNLEQFF	TGTGCCAGCAGCCAAGTAGTTAGCAATCTTGAGCAGTTCTTC
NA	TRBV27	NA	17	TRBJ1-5	CANRLNNAEKYNQPQHF	TGTGCCAACAGACTCAATAACGCGGAAAAGTACAATCAGCCCCAGCATTTT
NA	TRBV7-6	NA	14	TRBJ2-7	CASSSEGLSYEQYF	TGTGCCAGCAGCTCGGAGGGGCTATCCTACGAGCAGTACTTC
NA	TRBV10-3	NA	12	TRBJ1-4	CAIKADNEKLFF	TGTGCCATCAAAGCAGATAATGAAAAACTGTTTTTT
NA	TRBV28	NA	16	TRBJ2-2	CASSLGRDWGAGELFF	TGTGCCAGCAGTTTAGGCCGGGATTGGGGAGCCGGGGAGCTGTTTTTT
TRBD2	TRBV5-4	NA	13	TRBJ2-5	CASKTSPSETQYF	TGTGCCAGCAAGACTAGCCCCTCGGAGACCCAGTACTTC
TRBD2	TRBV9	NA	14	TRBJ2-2	CASSVGLAGGELFF	TGTGCCAGCAGCGTAGGACTAGCGGGAGGGGAGCTGTTTTTT
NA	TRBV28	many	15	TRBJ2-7	CASSDLGGTSYEQYF	TGTGCCAGCAGTGACCTAGGAGGGACTTCCTACGAGCAGTACTTC
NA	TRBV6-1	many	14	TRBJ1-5	CASMFGQSNQPQHF	TGTGCCAGCATGTTTGGACAGAGCAATCAGCCCCAGCATTTT
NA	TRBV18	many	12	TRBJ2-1	CASSPPHNEQFF	TGTGCCAGCTCACCCCCCCACAATGAGCAGTTCTTC
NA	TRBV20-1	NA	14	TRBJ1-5	CSASRGRSNQPQHF	TGCAGTGCTAGCAGGGGCAGGAGCAATCAGCCCCAGCATTTT
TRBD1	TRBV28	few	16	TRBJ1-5	CASSLWTGGGNQPQHF	TGTGCCAGCAGTTTGTGGACAGGGGGAGGCAATCAGCCCCAGCATTTT
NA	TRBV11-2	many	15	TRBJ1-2	CASSLVGQTNYGYTF	TGTGCCAGCAGCTTGGTGGGGCAGACTAACTATGGCTACACCTTC
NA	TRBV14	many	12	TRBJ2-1	CASSRGWNEQFF	TGTGCCAGCAGCCGTGGTTGGAATGAGCAGTTCTTC
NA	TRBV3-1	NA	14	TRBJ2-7	CASSRSKQPYEQYF	TGTGCCAGCAGCCGATCGAAACAGCCCTACGAGCAGTACTTC
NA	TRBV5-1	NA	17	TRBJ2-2	CASSSSLGGANTGELFF	TGCGCCAGCAGCTCTTCCCTGGGGGGCGCGAACACCGGGGAGCTGTTTTTT
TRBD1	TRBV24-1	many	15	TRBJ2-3	CATSDRDRGTDTQYF	TGTGCCACCAGTGACCGGGACAGGGGAACAGATACGCAGTATTTT
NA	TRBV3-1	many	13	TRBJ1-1	CASTQTSITEAFF	TGTGCCAGCACCCAGACATCCATCACTGAAGCTTTCTTT